The rows below give T cell receptor beta chains drawn from one sample of a study of OX40 agonist ivuxolimab in advanced cancers. Some clones are missing from TCRdb's copy, which holds only in-frame ones; the method was immunoSEQ multiplex PCR. The data show 30,000 to 35,000 clones, 82% seen once. Sample: CD4+ or CD8+ T cells sorted from blood, taken in a trial of the OX40 agonist ivuxolimab. These receptors originate from an adult with an advanced solid tumor such as melanoma, head and neck, liver or kidney cancer. The CDR3 runs from the conserved cysteine through the conserved F or W. Each record gives: CDR3 length, D gene, J gene, clone size, V gene, CDR3 protein, CDR3 DNA. The D gene is left open where the match is weak. Where a row states a size, it is once, few, many or the class of an expanded clone; other rows omit it.

14 | NA | TRBJ1-6 | NA | TRBV2 | CASSEGWGNSPLHF | TGTGCCAGCAGTGAGGGCTGGGGTAATTCACCCCTCCACTTT
14 | NA | TRBJ2-5 | NA | TRBV11-2 | CASSPRQSWKTQYF | TGTGCCAGCAGCCCCCGACAGAGCTGGAAGACCCAGTACTTC
14 | TRBD2 | TRBJ2-5 | NA | TRBV7-9 | CASSTSGAGETQYF | TGTGCCAGCAGCACGAGCGGGGCCGGAGAGACCCAGTACTTC
16 | NA | TRBJ2-1 | NA | TRBV27 | CASSLLGGRLRNEQFF | TGTGCCAGCAGTTTATTGGGGGGCCGGCTACGCAATGAGCAGTTCTTC
9 | NA | TRBJ2-5 | NA | TRBV25-1 | CASGETQYF | TGTGCCAGCGGGGAGACCCAGTACTTC
14 | NA | TRBJ1-2 | NA | TRBV7-8 | CASSGRLGGQGYTF | TGTGCCAGCAGCGGCCGCCTGGGGGGCCAGGGCTACACCTTC
16 | NA | TRBJ1-3 | NA | TRBV4-3 | CASSQTYIQAGNTIYF | TGCGCCAGCAGCCAAACCTACATCCAAGCCGGAAACACCATATATTTT
13 | NA | TRBJ1-5 | NA | TRBV4-3 | CASSQDESQPQHF | TGCGCCAGCAGCCAAGACGAAAGTCAGCCCCAGCATTTT
16 | NA | TRBJ2-2 | NA | TRBV7-8 | CASSLRGQGGTGELFF | TGTGCCAGCAGCTTGCGAGGACAGGGAGGGACCGGGGAGCTGTTTTTT
15 | TRBD1 | TRBJ1-5 | once | TRBV6-4 | CASSDRDRTCQPQHF | TGTGCCAGCAGTGACCGGGACAGGACTTGTCAGCCCCAGCATTTT
13 | NA | TRBJ1-6 | NA | TRBV9 | CASRGGDNSPLHF | TGTGCCAGCCGGGGGGGGGATAATTCACCCCTCCACTTT
14 | NA | TRBJ2-7 | once | TRBV7-2 | CASSLARVNYEQYF | TGTGCCAGCAGCTTAGCTCGGGTAAACTACGAGCAGTACTTC
15 | NA | TRBJ1-2 | NA | TRBV7-3 | CASSSRTVPGDGYTF | TGTGCCAGCAGCTCGCGGACGGTACCAGGGGATGGCTACACCTTC
14 | NA | TRBJ2-3 | NA | TRBV5-8 | CASSQWGQGDTQYF | TGTGCCAGCAGCCAGTGGGGGCAGGGAGATACGCAGTATTTT